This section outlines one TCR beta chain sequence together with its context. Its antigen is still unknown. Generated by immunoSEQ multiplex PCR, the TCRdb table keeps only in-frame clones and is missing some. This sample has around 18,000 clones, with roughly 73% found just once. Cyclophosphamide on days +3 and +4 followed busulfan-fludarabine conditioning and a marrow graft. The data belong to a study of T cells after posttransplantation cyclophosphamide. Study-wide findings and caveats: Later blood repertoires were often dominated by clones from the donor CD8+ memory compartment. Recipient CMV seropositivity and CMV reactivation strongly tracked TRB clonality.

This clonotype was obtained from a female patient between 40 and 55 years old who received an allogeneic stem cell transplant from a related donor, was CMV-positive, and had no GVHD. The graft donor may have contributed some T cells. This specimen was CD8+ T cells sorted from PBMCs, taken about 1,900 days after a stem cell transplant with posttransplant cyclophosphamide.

The CDR3 region has the DNA TGTGCCATCTTGCAGTTGGGGAGGGGTGATGAAGCTTTCTTT. It is translated as CAILQLGRGDEAFF. The chain couples TRBV6-6 to TRBJ1-1; D is possibly TRBD1 (5 bases). The V end lost 10 bases, the J end lost 7 bases, and 22 bases lay between the germline ends. Germline values: CDR1 MNHNY, CDR2 SVGAGI (reference sequence). The CDR3 sequence is 14 residues long.